The 21 T cell receptor beta chains listed next were all sequenced from one sample in a study of shared clonotypes between healthy human individuals. The protocol was immunoSEQ multiplex PCR, while the TCRdb copy is restricted to in-frame clones and leaves out a portion. Seen here are about 1.5 million clones, roughly 98% observed once, and the top ten hold 0.4% to 0.55%. Sequenced input: naive CD4+ T cells sorted from blood. The sample's subset: CD45RA+ positively selected. The source is a man younger than 45 in good health.

CDR3 amino acids: CASSSSGRGGRDTQYF. CDR3 nucleotides: TGTGCCAGCAGTTCTAGCGGGAGAGGTGGTCGGGATACGCAGTATTTT. The chain joins TRBV5-4 to TRBJ2-3, with 10 bases matching TRBD2. The CDR3 contains 16 residues. V was pared by 5 bases and J by 6 bases, with 12 bases of the junction left unmatched. The germline CDR1 and CDR2 sequences are SGHNT and YYREEE (reference sequence).

The rearrangement uses TRBV27 and TRBJ1-2; D may be TRBD1 (6 bases). Germline V gene data show CDR1 as MNHEY and CDR2 as SMNVEV (reference sequence). The CDR3 runs 13 residues. V lost 5 bases to trimming and J lost 6 bases, with 13 bases between them. The CDR3 is CASSRTDLDGYTF. Here the CDR3 DNA reads TGTGCCAGCAGTAGGACAGATTTAGATGGCTACACCTTC.

The chain combines TRBV5-4 with TRBJ2-7; maybe TRBD1 (5 bases). The CDR3 runs to 15 residues. Germline CDR1 reads SGHNT; CDR2 reads YYREEE (reference sequence). V gave up 1 base and J gave up 4 bases, with 15 bases separating them. The DNA for the CDR3 is TGTGCCAGCAGCTTGTGGACAAAGACGGATTACGAGCAGTACTTC. Its protein is CASSLWTKTDYEQYF.

This rearrangement joins TRBV7-2 to TRBJ2-1; D possibly corresponds to TRBD2 (5 bases). Between the trimmed V and J ends, which lost 5 bases and 4 bases, there was a span of 12 bases. The CDR3 extends over 14 amino acids. The germline V gene has CDR1 SGHTA and CDR2 FQGNSA. CDR3 sequence reads: CASSHPRGYNEQFF. CDR3 sequence (DNA): TGTGCCAGCAGCCACCCGAGAGGGTACAATGAGCAGTTCTTC.

The rearrangement uses TRBV11-2 and TRBJ2-7; 8 positions agree with TRBD1. Germline CDR1 reads SGHAT; CDR2 reads FQNNGV. The V gene end was trimmed by 0 bases and the J gene end by 2 bases; junction bases not matched to a gene: 9. The CDR3 is 17 amino acids. The CDR3 here is CASSLEVRTGSTYEQYF. CDR3 sequence (DNA): TGTGCCAGCAGCTTAGAGGTCCGGACAGGGTCCACCTACGAGCAGTACTTC.

This clone was recorded only once. Other DNA sequences in this sample translate to the same CDR3. CDR3 sequence: CASSIGGAADTQYF. The CDR3 DNA is TGTGCCAGTAGTATAGGGGGCGCGGCAGATACGCAGTATTTT. J is TRBJ2-3 and V is TRBV19; tentatively, D is TRBD1 (5 bases). The length of the CDR3 is 14 residues. Deletions cut 1 base from V and 4 bases from J, with 9 bases between. The germline V gene has CDR1 LNHDA and CDR2 SQIVND (reference sequence).

This clone showed up just once. The J gene is TRBJ2-3, the V gene TRBV18; D unclear. Trimming cost V 1 base and J 5 bases, with 7 bases left between them. The CDR3 runs 13 residues. The germline V gene encodes CDR1 KGHSH and CDR2 LQKENI. Here the CDR3 reads CASSPLMGDTQYF. The CDR3 bases are TGTGCCAGCTCACCACTAATGGGAGATACGCAGTATTTT.

The chain is built from TRBV20-1 and TRBJ1-2; D remains unclear. Looked up from germline, CDR1 is DFQATT and CDR2 is SNEGSKA (reference sequence). This CDR3 is 10 amino acids long. Between the trimmed V and J ends, which lost 6 bases and 1 base, there was a span of 3 bases. The CDR3, as DNA: TGCAGTGCCTATAACTATGGCTACACCTTC. Translation: CSAYNYGYTF.

The rearrangement joins TRBV15 to TRBJ2-1, with TRBD1 matching over 8 bases. The germline CDR1 and CDR2 sequences are LNHNV and YYDKDF (reference sequence). This CDR3 region has 17 residues. The V gene end was trimmed by 0 bases and the J gene end by 3 bases; junction bases not matched to a gene: 7. DNA for the CDR3: TGTGCCACCAGCAGAGATCGTCGGACAGGGTACTACAATGAGCAGTTCTTC. Translation gives CATSRDRRTGYYNEQFF.

The chain recombines TRBV10-3 with TRBJ2-1; 13 bases align to TRBD2. This CDR3 is built from 18 residues. Germline trimming cut 0 bases from V and 4 bases from J; bases unmatched to any gene: 6. Germline V gene lookup returns CDR1 ENHRY and CDR2 SYGVKD. DNA of the CDR3: TGTGCCATCAGTGAGTCCCCCGGGACTAGCGGGAAATACAATGAGCAGTTCTTC. It encodes CAISESPGTSGKYNEQFF.

A single count supports this clone. The rearrangement links TRBV5-4 to TRBJ1-2; 8 nucleotides align to TRBD1. Germline loops: CDR1 SGHNT, CDR2 YYREEE (reference sequence). The CDR3 consists of 14 residues. J gave up 6 bases and V 0 bases, and 4 bases lay outside the gene matches. DNA of the CDR3: TGTGCCAGCAGCTTGGCCCGGGACAGGCATGGCTACACCTTC. This codes for CASSLARDRHGYTF.

The gene calls are TRBV7-9 and TRBJ2-5, with a weak D call TRBD2 (5 bases). Trimming cost V 3 bases and J 2 bases, with 16 bases left between them. Germline lookup yields CDR1 SEHNR and CDR2 FQNEAQ (reference sequence). The CDR3 consists of 16 residues. The CDR3 here is CASSFVAWSSQETQYF. The DNA of the CDR3 is TGTGCCAGCAGCTTTGTAGCGTGGTCTTCTCAAGAGACCCAGTACTTC.

The V and J genes are TRBV27 and TRBJ2-5; 9 bases are a match to TRBD1. Losses at the gene ends were 5 bases for V and 1 base for J; bases not matched to a gene: 8. Germline loops: CDR1 MNHEY, CDR2 SMNVEV (reference sequence). The CDR3 contains 16 residues. CDR3 coding DNA: TGTGCCAGCAGTGGTTACAGGGGGCGTCCCCAAGAGACCCAGTACTTC. It is translated as CASSGYRGRPQETQYF.

The chain has TRBV28 and TRBJ2-1, with TRBD2 matching over 10 bases. The V and J ends lost 4 bases and 3 bases, in that order; junction bases with no gene match: 3. Germline V gives CDR1 MDHEN, CDR2 SYDVKM. This CDR3 region has 15 residues. The CDR3 sequence is CASSSGLAVYNEQFF. Written as DNA, the CDR3 is TGTGCCAGCAGTTCCGGACTAGCGGTCTACAATGAGCAGTTCTTC.

Notes on this clone: Other DNA sequences within the sample encode an identical CDR3. The V and J genes are TRBV18 and TRBJ2-5; no clear D gene. V was pared by 2 bases and J by 0 bases, with 7 bases between. This CDR3 spans 14 amino acids. Germline V gene lookup returns CDR1 KGHSH and CDR2 LQKENI. CDR3 amino acids: CASSPTGNQETQYF. The CDR3 DNA reads as TGTGCCAGCTCACCAACTGGAAACCAAGAGACCCAGTACTTC.

A word on this clone: The sample contains more than one DNA sequence encoding this CDR3. This chain links TRBV18 with TRBJ2-7, with a weak D call TRBD2 (5 bases). Trimming shortened V by 3 bases and J by 3 bases, and 9 bases separated the two germline ends. The CDR3 extends over 13 amino acids. Germline loops: CDR1 KGHSH, CDR2 LQKENI. CDR3 DNA sequence: TGTGCCAGCTCACCGAGGGAAATCTACGAGCAGTACTTC. Amino acids: CASSPREIYEQYF.

The V and J genes are TRBV29-1 and TRBJ2-7; D is unclear. With 8 bases removed from V and 5 bases from J, the gap between germline ends came to 16 bases. Germline CDR1 reads SQVTM; CDR2 reads ANQGSEA. The CDR3 contains 12 residues. CDR3 sequence: CSIFTVPNEQYF. For the CDR3, the DNA is TGCAGCATTTTTACAGTCCCGAACGAGCAGTACTTC.

The genes are TRBV7-8 and TRBJ2-7; TRBD1 matches 8 bases. Germline loops: CDR1 SGHVS, CDR2 FQNEAQ. V was clipped by 0 bases and J by 6 bases; unmatched bases: 7. The CDR3 sequence is 15 residues long. This chain's CDR3 is CASSLAQTGVGEQYF. The CDR3 coding sequence is TGTGCCAGCAGCTTAGCCCAGACAGGGGTCGGCGAGCAGTACTTC.

A remark on this clone: Distinct nucleotide sequences in the sample also encode this CDR3. The chain has TRBV18 and TRBJ2-1; no reliable D call. The V end lost 1 base, the J end lost 0 bases, and 7 bases lay between the germline ends. The CDR3 sequence is 15 residues long. Per germline, CDR1 KGHSH and CDR2 LQKENI. Here the CDR3 DNA reads TGTGCCAGCTCACCACTTTCCGGCTCCTACAATGAGCAGTTCTTC. Its protein product is CASSPLSGSYNEQFF.

The chain couples TRBV27 to TRBJ1-5; the D gene is possibly TRBD1 (5 bases). The CDR3 loop spans 14 amino acids. Germline V gene sequence: CDR1 MNHEY, CDR2 SMNVEV (reference sequence). Trimming stripped 6 bases from V and 9 bases from J, with 18 bases between. In DNA, the CDR3 is TGTGCCAGCAGCAGTGGACGGGACGCATGGCCCCAGCATTTT. This codes for CASSSGRDAWPQHF.

This chain joins TRBV15 and TRBJ2-4; 12 nucleotides match TRBD2. V trimming: 5 bases; J trimming: 1 base; junction bases outside the gene matches: 6. In germline, CDR1 is LNHNV, CDR2 YYDKDF (reference sequence). The CDR3 covers 17 residues. The CDR3 DNA reads TGTGCCACCAGCTGGAAGCTAGCGGGAGGGGCCAAAAACATTCAGTACTTC. Its protein product is CATSWKLAGGAKNIQYF.